This entry describes one T cell receptor (beta chain). Its antigen is undetermined. Germline-derived CDR1 and CDR2 are SGHTA and FQGTGA. Trimming took 6 bases from V and 3 from J, leaving 11 bases between them. The CDR3 runs to 13 residues. Every subset had its genomic DNA shared out evenly among several immunoSEQ plates. Template for every sorted-subset replicate PCR totaled 200 to 250 ng DNA, about 30,000 T cell genomes. Original methodology: ImmunoSEQ yielded junction-only sequences lacking quality scores, so filtering differed. The protocol was immunoSEQ multiplex PCR, while the TCRdb copy is restricted to in-frame clones and leaves out a portion. V, J and clone size derive from that table, while D and trimming were established from the DNA sequence. The repertoire consists of roughly 2.1 million clones, with approximately 94% occurring once and the leading ten covering under 2%. The record originates from a study of shared clonotypes between healthy human individuals. The study's findings and limits: Larger richness was generally estimated for naive than memory subsets.

Positive CCR7 selection of CD45RO-negative cells yielded the naive CD8 cells, and terminally differentiated effector memory CD45RA+ cells were excluded. The sample taken for sequencing was naive CD8+ T cells from PBMCs. The chain couples TRBV7-3 to TRBJ1-1; TRBD1 might be the D (5 bases). This TCR was sampled from a man between 18 and 29 years old in good health. Some clones in this sample may be carry-over from other donors' samples. CDR3 DNA sequence: TGTGCCAGCAGTAACGGGGGGTACACTGAAGCTTTCTTT. This sequence encodes CASSNGGYTEAFF.